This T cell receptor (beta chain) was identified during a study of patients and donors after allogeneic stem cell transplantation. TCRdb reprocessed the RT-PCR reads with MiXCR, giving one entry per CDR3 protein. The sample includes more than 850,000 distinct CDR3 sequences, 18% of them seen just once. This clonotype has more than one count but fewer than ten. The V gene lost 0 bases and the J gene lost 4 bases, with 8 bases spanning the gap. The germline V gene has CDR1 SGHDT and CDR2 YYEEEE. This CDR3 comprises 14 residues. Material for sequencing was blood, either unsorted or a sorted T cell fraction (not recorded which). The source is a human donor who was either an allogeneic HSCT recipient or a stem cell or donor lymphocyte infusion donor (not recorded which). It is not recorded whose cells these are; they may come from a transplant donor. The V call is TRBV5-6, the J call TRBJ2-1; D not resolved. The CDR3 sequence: CASSLVGRYNEQFF. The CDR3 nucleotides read TGTGCCAGCAGCTTGGTAGGACGTTACAATGAGCAGTTCTTC.